These T cell receptor beta chains were read from a single sample in a study of long-term antiretroviral therapy in people with HIV. TCRdb's table, derived via immunoSEQ multiplex PCR, lists solely in-frame clones and lacks some. This table has 25,000 to 35,000 clones, roughly nine tenths appearing once. The specimen comprised unsorted PBMCs, sampled 3.1 years after starting antiretroviral therapy. Source of these receptors: a man aged 18 to 29 with HIV. Each CDR3 is given with its conserved first and last residue. Fields, in order: D gene, J gene, clone size, V gene, CDR3 DNA, CDR3 protein. D genes are given only for firm matches. Size is stated for part of the rows, as once, few or many counts, or as a class when the clone is expanded.

>TRBD1|TRBJ1-1|NA|TRBV18
TGTGCCAGCTCTGGGACAGGGGGGAACACTGAAGCTTTCTTT
CASSGTGGNTEAFF
>NA|TRBJ1-1|few|TRBV7-9
TGTGCCAGCAGCTTAGTCGAAGTTAACACTGAAGCTTTCTTT
CASSLVEVNTEAFF
>TRBD1|TRBJ1-1|once|TRBV11-1
TGTGCCAGCAGCATGGACAGGGGGCGAACAGGTGAAGCTTTCTTT
CASSMDRGRTGEAFF
>NA|TRBJ2-3|NA|TRBV11-2
TGTGCCAGCAGCCCAGGGGGGTGGAGCACAGATACGCAGTATTTT
CASSPGGWSTDTQYF
>NA|TRBJ2-2|NA|TRBV15
TGTGCCACCAGCAGAGATTTTGCGGGGTCCGGGGAGCTGTTTTTT
CATSRDFAGSGELFF
>NA|TRBJ1-5|NA|TRBV7-3
TGTGCCAGCAGCTCGATGGACAGAGTTTTTAGGGGGAATCAGCCCCAGCATTTT
CASSSMDRVFRGNQPQHF
>NA|TRBJ2-3|NA|TRBV29-1
TGCAGCTGCCGGGGGGATACGCAGTATTTT
CSCRGDTQYF
>TRBD2|TRBJ2-2|NA|TRBV12-5
TGTGCTAGTGGTTTGGGACTAGCGGGGGGTATCGGGGAGCTGTTTTTT
CASGLGLAGGIGELFF
>NA|TRBJ2-7|NA|TRBV6-1
TGTGCCAGCAGCGAGGGACGTTACTACGAGCAGTACTTC
CASSEGRYYEQYF
>NA|TRBJ2-1|NA|TRBV7-3
TGTGCCAGCAGCCCCAATGGTCCGGTGAGGGAGCAGTTCTTC
CASSPNGPVREQFF
>NA|TRBJ2-2|NA|TRBV5-1
TGCGCCAGCAGCTTGGGGAGTATGACCGGGGAGCTGTTTTTT
CASSLGSMTGELFF
>TRBD2|TRBJ2-7|NA|TRBV9
TGTGCCAGCAGCAACGGACAGGGACTAGCGGGCGAGCAGTACTTC
CASSNGQGLAGEQYF
>NA|TRBJ2-1|once|TRBV7-9
TGTGCCAGCAGCCCCGGAGGGGGTCAGTACAATGAGCAGTTCTTC
CASSPGGGQYNEQFF
>NA|TRBJ2-7|few|TRBV7-9
TGTGCCAGCAGCTCACGTGCGGGGCCCAACTACGAGCAGTACTTC
CASSSRAGPNYEQYF
>NA|TRBJ1-2|NA|TRBV7-3
TGTGCCAGCCCCCGCGGGGGGGTGGCTGGCTACACCTTC
CASPRGGVAGYTF
>TRBD2|TRBJ2-1|NA|TRBV6-5
TGTGCCAGCAGTTACGCACTAGCGGGATCTGAGCAGTTCTTC
CASSYALAGSEQFF
>NA|TRBJ2-1|NA|TRBV5-1
TGCGCCAGCAGCTTGAATCTAGACTCCTACAATGAGCAGTTCTTC
CASSLNLDSYNEQFF
>TRBD1|TRBJ2-7|few|TRBV2
TGTGCCAGCAGCCCCGGGACAGGGGCCAACGAGCAGTACTTC
CASSPGTGANEQYF
>TRBD2|TRBJ2-3|NA|TRBV7-9
TGTGCCAGCAGCTGGACTAGCGGGAGTAGCACAGATACGCAGTATTTT
CASSWTSGSSTDTQYF
>TRBD2|TRBJ2-7|NA|TRBV29-1
TGCAGCGTACGGGAGGGGCCGGCCTACGAGCAGTACTTC
CSVREGPAYEQYF
>TRBD2|TRBJ2-7|NA|TRBV10-3
TGTGCCATCAGTGAGGTCAGCGGGAGAAATCCGCAGCAGTACTTC
CAISEVSGRNPQQYF
>NA|TRBJ2-2|NA|TRBV7-9
TGTGCCAGCCCCCCCGGGTCTGCCGGGGAGCTGTTTTTT
CASPPGSAGELFF
>TRBD1|TRBJ1-2|NA|TRBV7-9
TGTGCCAGCAGCTTTTCCTTCGGGACAGATTCGAACTATGGCTACACCTTC
CASSFSFGTDSNYGYTF
>NA|TRBJ2-2|NA|TRBV13
TGTGCCAGCAGCTTAGGCGACACCGGGGAGCTGTTTTTT
CASSLGDTGELFF
>NA|TRBJ1-5|NA|TRBV30
TGTGCCTGGAGCGACATGGAATGGCGTCAGCCCCAGCATTTT
CAWSDMEWRQPQHF
>NA|TRBJ2-7|NA|TRBV25-1
TGTGCCAGCAGTGTGGGACAAACCTACGAGCAGTACTTC
CASSVGQTYEQYF
>TRBD2|TRBJ2-1|NA|TRBV10-3
TGTGCCATCAGTGCCAGGACTAGAGGGAACAATGAGCAGTTCTTC
CAISARTRGNNEQFF
>TRBD1|TRBJ1-2|NA|TRBV15
TGTGCCACCAGCAGGGGAACACGACAGGGGTTCATGTATGGCTACACCTTC
CATSRGTRQGFMYGYTF
>TRBD1|TRBJ1-2|NA|TRBV6-5
TGTGCCAGCAGTTACGCAATACAGGGGGCCTATGGCTACACCTTC
CASSYAIQGAYGYTF
>NA|TRBJ2-7|NA|TRBV6-5
TGTGCCAGCAGGCATAACAGGGAGGGGTCCTACGAGCAGTACTTC
CASRHNREGSYEQYF
>TRBD2|TRBJ2-1|NA|TRBV7-3
TGTGCCAGCAGCTTAATAAGGCGGGGGAATCAACATGAGCAGTTCTTC
CASSLIRRGNQHEQFF
>NA|TRBJ1-1|NA|TRBV2
TGTGCCAGCGGAGGGGCCCACATTGAAGCTTTCTTT
CASGGAHIEAFF
>NA|TRBJ1-2|few|TRBV7-9
TGTGCCAGCAGCTCGGCCGATCAAACCGGCTATGGCTACACCTTC
CASSSADQTGYGYTF
>TRBD1|TRBJ1-6|NA|TRBV5-6
TGTGCCAGCAGCCTGGGACAGTATAATTCACCCCTCCACTTT
CASSLGQYNSPLHF
>TRBD2|TRBJ2-6|once|TRBV10-1
TGCGCCAGCCGGACCAGGCGGGAGGACCCCTCTGGGGCCAACGTCCTGACTTTC
CASRTRREDPSGANVLTF
>NA|TRBJ2-2|NA|TRBV5-5
TGTGCCAGCAGCTTGGGGGGCCTAGCCGGGGAGCTGTTTTTT
CASSLGGLAGELFF
>NA|TRBJ2-7|NA|TRBV5-1
TGCGCCAGCAGCTTCTCCCGGGGTACCTACGAGCAGTACTTC
CASSFSRGTYEQYF
>NA|TRBJ1-5|NA|TRBV6-5
TGTGCCAGCAGTTACTCCCGGACCGGTCAGCCCCAGCATTTT
CASSYSRTGQPQHF
>NA|TRBJ2-3|NA|TRBV5-6
TGTGCCAGCAGCTGGGACGTGGGCCCAGATACGCAGTATTTT
CASSWDVGPDTQYF
>TRBD1|TRBJ2-2|NA|TRBV30
TGTGCCTGGAGTGTAATAGGGGACGGGACAGGGACCGGGGAGCTGTTTTTT
CAWSVIGDGTGTGELFF